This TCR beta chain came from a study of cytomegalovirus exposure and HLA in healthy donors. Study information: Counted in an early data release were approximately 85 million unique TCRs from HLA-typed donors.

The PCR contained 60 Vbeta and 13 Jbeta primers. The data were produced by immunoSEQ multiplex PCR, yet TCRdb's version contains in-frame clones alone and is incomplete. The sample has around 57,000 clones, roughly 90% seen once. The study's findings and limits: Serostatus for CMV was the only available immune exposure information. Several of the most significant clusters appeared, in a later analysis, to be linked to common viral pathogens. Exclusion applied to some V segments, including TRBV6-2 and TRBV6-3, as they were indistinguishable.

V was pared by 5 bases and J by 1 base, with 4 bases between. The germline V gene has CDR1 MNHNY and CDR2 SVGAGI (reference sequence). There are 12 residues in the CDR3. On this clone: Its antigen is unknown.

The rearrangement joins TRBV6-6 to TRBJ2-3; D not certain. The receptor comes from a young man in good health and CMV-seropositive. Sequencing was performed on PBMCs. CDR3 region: CASSPGTDTQYF. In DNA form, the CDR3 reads TGTGCCAGCAGTCCGGGCACAGATACGCAGTATTTT.